This T cell receptor (beta chain) was captured in a study of response to subunit inactivated influenza vaccine. The V and J ends lost 5 bases and 2 bases respectively, with 20 bases between them. CDR1 and CDR2 from the germline V gene are SEHNR and FQNEAQ (reference sequence). This CDR3 has 17 amino acids. In its sample, this clonotype was seen a few times. TCRdb fed the RT-PCR reads into MiXCR, producing one record per CDR3 protein. Among 650,000 to 700,000 distinct CDR3 sequences, 15% to 19% were seen once, and the ten largest hold approximately 10%. Sequencing was performed on PBMCs from blood, taken roughly 12 days after vaccination. This sequence originates from a man aged 50-60 years who received an inactivated influenza vaccine. This chain joins TRBV7-9 and TRBJ2-3, with D possibly being TRBD1 (5 bases). CDR3 nucleotide sequence: TGTGCCAGCAGCCCTCCGGGTACAGGTCATCCCACAGATACGCAGTATTTT. As protein: CASSPPGTGHPTDTQYF. The full variable domain, its missing parts supplied by reference TRBV7-9 and TRBJ2-3, is DTGVSQNPRHKITKRGQNVTFRCDPISEHNRLYWYRQTLGQGPEFLTYFQNEAQLEKSRLLSDRFSAERPKGSFSTLEIQRTEQGDSAMYLCASSPPGTGHPTDTQYFGPGTRLTVL.